Listed below are T cell receptor beta chains from one sample, sequenced in a study of T cells expressing NK-cell markers. With the 5' RACE reads reprocessed, TCRdb shows one record per CDR3 protein and no DNA. The sample spans some 450,000 distinct CDR3 sequences; the ten largest clones claim roughly 7.2%. The sequencing input was blood T cells: a sorted CD56 or NKG2C T cell subset, CD4+ or CD8+ T cells, or bulk PBMC T cells (not recorded which). All receptors derive from a woman aged 18-69 years in good health. CDR3s include the opening cysteine and the closing phenylalanine or tryptophan. The order of the fields is V gene, J gene, CDR3 protein.

TRBV20-1	TRBJ2-3	CSAPTSGRRSDTQYF
TRBV12-3/TRBV12-4	TRBJ1-2	CASSSVAGGQYGYTF
TRBV18	TRBJ2-3	CASSPLAVSTDTQYF
TRBV20-1	TRBJ2-3	CSATPPPPKPTGGPDTQYF
TRBV7-2	TRBJ2-7	CASSGASGSTYEQYF
TRBV4-2	TRBJ2-2	CASSHRTRIPANTGELFF
TRBV4-3	TRBJ2-7	CASSSILAGDYEQYF
TRBV6-4	TRBJ2-7	CASSVEAGGRYEQYF
TRBV2	TRBJ2-2	CASSEFPTSNTGELFF
TRBV5-1	TRBJ2-3	CASSPWGSSPTDTQYF